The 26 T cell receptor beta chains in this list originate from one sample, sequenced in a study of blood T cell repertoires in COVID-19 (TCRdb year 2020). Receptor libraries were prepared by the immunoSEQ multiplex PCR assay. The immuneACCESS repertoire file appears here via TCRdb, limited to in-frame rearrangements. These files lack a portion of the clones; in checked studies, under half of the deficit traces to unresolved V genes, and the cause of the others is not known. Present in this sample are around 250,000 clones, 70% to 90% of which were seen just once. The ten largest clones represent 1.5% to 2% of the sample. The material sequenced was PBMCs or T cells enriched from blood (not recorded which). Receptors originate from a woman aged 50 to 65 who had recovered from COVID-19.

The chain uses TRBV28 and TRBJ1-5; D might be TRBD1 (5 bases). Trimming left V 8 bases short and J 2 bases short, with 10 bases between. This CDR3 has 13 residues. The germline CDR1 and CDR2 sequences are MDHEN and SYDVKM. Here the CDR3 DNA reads TGTGCCAGCTCAGGGTTTGGCAATCAGCCCCAGCATTTT. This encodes CASSGFGNQPQHF.

CDR3 in amino acids: CASSPGGTEAFF. CDR3 nucleotide sequence: TGTGCCAGCAGCCCCGGAGGCACTGAAGCTTTCTTT. The chain employs TRBV7-3 and TRBJ1-1, with D hard to call. This CDR3 contains 12 residues. Per the germline V gene, CDR1 is SGHTA and CDR2 is FQGTGA. Trimming stripped 5 bases from V and 4 bases from J, with 8 bases between.

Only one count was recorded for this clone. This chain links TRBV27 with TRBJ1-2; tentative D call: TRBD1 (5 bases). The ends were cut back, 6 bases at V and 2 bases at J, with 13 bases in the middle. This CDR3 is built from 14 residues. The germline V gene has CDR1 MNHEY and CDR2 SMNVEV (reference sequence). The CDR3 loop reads CASSPRGGNYGYTF. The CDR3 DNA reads TGTGCCAGCAGCCCCCGCGGGGGGAACTATGGCTACACCTTC.

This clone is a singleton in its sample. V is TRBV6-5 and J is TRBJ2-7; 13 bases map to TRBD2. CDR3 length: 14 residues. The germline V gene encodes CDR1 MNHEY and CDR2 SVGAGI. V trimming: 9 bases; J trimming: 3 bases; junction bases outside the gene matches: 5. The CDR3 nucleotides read TGTGCCAGTACTAGCGGGAGGGCCGGCTACGAGCAGTACTTC. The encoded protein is CASTSGRAGYEQYF.

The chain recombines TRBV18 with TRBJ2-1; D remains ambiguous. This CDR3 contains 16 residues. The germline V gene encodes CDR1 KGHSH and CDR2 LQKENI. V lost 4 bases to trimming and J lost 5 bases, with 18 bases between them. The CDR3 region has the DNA TGTGCCAGCTCACGCTCGGCGGCCATAGCCGACAATGAGCAGTTCTTC. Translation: CASSRSAAIADNEQFF.

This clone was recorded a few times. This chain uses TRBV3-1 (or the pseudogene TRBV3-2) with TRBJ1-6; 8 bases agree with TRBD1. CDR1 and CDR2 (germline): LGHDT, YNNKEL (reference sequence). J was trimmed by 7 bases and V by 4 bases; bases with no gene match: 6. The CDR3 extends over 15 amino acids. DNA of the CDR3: TGTGCCAGCAGCCCGCGGACAGGGATCAATTCACCCCTCCACTTT. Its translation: CASSPRTGINSPLHF.

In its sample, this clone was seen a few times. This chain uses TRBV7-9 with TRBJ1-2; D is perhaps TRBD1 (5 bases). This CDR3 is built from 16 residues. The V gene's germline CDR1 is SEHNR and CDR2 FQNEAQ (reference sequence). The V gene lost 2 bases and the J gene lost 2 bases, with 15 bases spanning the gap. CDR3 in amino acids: CASSLISWGRNYGYTF. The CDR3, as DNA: TGTGCCAGCAGCTTAATCTCGTGGGGCAGAAACTATGGCTACACCTTC.

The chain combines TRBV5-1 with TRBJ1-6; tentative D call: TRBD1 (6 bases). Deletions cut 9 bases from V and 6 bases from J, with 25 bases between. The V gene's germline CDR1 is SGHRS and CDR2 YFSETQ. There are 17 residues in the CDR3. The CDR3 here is CAIPGAPTHIINSPLHF. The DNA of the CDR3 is TGCGCCATCCCAGGGGCCCCGACCCATATAATTAATTCACCCCTCCACTTT.

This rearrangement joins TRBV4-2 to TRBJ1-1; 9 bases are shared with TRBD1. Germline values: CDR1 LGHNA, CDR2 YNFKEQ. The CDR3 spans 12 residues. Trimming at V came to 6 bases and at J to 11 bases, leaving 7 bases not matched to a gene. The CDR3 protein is CASRKTGGLAFF. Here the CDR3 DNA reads TGTGCCAGCAGAAAGACAGGGGGTTTGGCTTTCTTT.

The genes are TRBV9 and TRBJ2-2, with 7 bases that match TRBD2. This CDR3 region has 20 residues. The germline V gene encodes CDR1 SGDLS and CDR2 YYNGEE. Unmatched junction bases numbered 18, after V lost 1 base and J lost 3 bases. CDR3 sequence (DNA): TGTGCCAGCAGCGTATCGTCGGCGGGAGCCAGTTTAGGATACACCGGGGAGCTGTTTTTT. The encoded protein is CASSVSSAGASLGYTGELFF.

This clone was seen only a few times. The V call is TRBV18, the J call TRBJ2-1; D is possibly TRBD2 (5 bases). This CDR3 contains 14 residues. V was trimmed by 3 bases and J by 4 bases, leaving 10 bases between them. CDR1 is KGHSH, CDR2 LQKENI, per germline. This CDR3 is CASSPLGVYNEQFF. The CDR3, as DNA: TGTGCCAGCTCACCCCTCGGGGTGTACAATGAGCAGTTCTTC.

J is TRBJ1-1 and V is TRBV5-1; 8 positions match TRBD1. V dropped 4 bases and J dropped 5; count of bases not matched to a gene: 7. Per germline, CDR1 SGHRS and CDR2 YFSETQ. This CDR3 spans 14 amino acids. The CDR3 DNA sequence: TGCGCCAGCAGCCAGTACGGGACAGGTACTGAAGCTTTCTTT. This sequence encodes CASSQYGTGTEAFF.

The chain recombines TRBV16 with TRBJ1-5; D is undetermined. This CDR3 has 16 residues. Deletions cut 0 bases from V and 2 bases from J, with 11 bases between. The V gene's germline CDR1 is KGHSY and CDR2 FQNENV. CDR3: CASSQSRKGGNQPQHF. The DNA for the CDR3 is TGTGCCAGCAGCCAATCGCGGAAGGGAGGCAATCAGCCCCAGCATTTT.

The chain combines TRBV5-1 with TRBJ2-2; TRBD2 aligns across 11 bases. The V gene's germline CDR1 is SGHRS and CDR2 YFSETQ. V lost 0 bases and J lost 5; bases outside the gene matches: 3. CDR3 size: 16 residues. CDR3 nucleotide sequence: TGCGCCAGCAGCTTGGCCGGGACTAGCGGAACCGGGGAGCTGTTTTTT. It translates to CASSLAGTSGTGELFF.

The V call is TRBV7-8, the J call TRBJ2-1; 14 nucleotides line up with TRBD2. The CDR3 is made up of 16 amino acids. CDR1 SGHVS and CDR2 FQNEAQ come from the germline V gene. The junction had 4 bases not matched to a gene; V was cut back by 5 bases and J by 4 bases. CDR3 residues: CASSPGLAGVYNEQFF. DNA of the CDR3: TGTGCCAGCAGCCCGGGACTAGCGGGAGTATACAATGAGCAGTTCTTC. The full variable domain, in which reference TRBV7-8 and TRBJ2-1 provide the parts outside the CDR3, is GAGVSQSPRYKVAKRGQDVALRCDPISGHVSLFWYQQALGQGPEFLTYFQNEAQLDKSGLPSDRFFAERPEGSVSTLKIQRTQQEDSAVYLCASSPGLAGVYNEQFFGPGTRLTVL.

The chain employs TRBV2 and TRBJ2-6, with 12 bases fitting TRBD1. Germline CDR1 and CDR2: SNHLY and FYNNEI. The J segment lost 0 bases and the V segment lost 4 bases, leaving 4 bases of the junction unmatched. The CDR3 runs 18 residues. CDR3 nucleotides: TGTGCCAGCAGTGGGGGACAGGGGGCTTCCTCTGGGGCCAACGTCCTGACTTTC. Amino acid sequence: CASSGGQGASSGANVLTF.

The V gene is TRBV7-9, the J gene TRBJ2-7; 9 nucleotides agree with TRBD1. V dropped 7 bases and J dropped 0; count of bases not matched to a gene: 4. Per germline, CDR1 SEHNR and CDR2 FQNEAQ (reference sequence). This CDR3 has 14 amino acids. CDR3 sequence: CASKGQGISYEQYF. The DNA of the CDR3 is TGTGCCAGCAAGGGACAGGGTATCTCCTACGAGCAGTACTTC.

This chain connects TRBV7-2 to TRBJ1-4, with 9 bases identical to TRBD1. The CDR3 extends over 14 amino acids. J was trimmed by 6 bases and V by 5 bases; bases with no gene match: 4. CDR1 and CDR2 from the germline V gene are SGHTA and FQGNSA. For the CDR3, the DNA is TGTGCCAGCAGCCCCCGGGACAGGGATGAAAAACTGTTTTTT. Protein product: CASSPRDRDEKLFF.

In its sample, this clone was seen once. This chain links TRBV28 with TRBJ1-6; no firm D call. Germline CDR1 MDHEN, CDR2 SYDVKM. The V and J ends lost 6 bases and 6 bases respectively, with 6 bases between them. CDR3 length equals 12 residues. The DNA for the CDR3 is TGTGCCAGCAGCCCTAGTAATTCACCCCTCCACTTT. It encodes CASSPSNSPLHF.

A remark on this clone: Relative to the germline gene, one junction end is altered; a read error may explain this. The CDR3 bases are TGTGCCAGCAGCCTAGCTAGCGGTACCTACGAGCAGTACTTC. Its protein product is CASSLASGTYEQYF. The rearrangement uses TRBV7-9 and TRBJ2-7; 7 bases match TRBD2. The CDR3 has 14 amino acids. Germline loops: CDR1 SEHNR, CDR2 FQNEAQ (reference sequence).

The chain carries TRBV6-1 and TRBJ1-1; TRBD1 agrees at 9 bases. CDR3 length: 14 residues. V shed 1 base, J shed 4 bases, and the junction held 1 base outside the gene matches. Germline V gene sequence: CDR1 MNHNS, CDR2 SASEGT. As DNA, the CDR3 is TGTGCCAGCAGTGAAGGGGACAGGGCCACTGAAGCTTTCTTT. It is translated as CASSEGDRATEAFF.

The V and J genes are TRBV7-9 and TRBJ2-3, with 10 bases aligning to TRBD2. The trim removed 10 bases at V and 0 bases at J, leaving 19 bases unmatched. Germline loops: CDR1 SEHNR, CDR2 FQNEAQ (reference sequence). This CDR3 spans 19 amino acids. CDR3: CAIHGLAETRKRSTDTQYF. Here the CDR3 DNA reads TGTGCCATCCACGGACTAGCGGAGACCAGGAAAAGAAGCACAGATACGCAGTATTTT.

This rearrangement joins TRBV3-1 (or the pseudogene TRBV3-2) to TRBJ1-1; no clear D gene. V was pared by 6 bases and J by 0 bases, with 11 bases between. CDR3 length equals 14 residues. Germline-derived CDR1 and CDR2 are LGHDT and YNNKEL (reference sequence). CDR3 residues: CASRHRDMNTEAFF. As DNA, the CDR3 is TGTGCCAGCAGGCACAGAGACATGAACACTGAAGCTTTCTTT.

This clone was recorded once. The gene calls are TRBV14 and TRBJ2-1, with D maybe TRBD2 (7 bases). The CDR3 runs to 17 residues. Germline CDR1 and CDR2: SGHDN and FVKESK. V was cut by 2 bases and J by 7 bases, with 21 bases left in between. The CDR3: CASSQFKGGRAVNEQFF. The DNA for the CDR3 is TGTGCCAGCAGCCAATTTAAGGGGGGGAGGGCCGTGAATGAGCAGTTCTTC. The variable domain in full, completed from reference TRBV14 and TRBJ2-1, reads EAGVTQFPSHSVIEKGQTVTLRCDPISGHDNLYWYRRVMGKEIKFLLHFVKESKQDESGMPNNRFLAERTGGTYSTLKVQPAELEDSGVYFCASSQFKGGRAVNEQFFGPGTRLTVL.

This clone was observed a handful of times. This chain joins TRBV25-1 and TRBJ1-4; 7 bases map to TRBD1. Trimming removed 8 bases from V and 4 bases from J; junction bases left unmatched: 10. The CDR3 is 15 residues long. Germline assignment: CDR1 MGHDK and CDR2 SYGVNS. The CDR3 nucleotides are TGTGCCAGCGGGCTTCCGGGACAGATTAATGAAAAACTGTTTTTT. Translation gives CASGLPGQINEKLFF.

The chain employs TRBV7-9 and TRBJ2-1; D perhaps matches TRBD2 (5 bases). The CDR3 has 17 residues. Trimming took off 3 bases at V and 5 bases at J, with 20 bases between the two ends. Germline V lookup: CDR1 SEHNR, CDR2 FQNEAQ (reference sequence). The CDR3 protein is CASSFTLGAPWNNEQFF. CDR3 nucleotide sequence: TGTGCCAGCAGCTTCACCCTGGGAGCCCCTTGGAACAATGAGCAGTTCTTC.